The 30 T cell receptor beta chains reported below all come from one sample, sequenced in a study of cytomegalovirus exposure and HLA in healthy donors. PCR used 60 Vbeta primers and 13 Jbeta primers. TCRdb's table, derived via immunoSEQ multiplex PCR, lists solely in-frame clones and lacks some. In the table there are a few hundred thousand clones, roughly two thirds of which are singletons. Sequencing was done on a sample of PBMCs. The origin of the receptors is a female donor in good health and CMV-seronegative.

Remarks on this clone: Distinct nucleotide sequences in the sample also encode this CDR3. Here the CDR3 DNA reads TGTGCCAGCTCACCGGGGGGGAGCTCCTACGAGCAGTACTTC. It encodes CASSPGGSSYEQYF. The J gene is TRBJ2-7, the V gene TRBV18; 7 bases are a match to TRBD2. CDR3 length equals 14 residues. V shed 3 bases, J shed 0 bases, and the junction held 2 bases outside the gene matches. Germline CDR1 and CDR2: KGHSH and LQKENI.

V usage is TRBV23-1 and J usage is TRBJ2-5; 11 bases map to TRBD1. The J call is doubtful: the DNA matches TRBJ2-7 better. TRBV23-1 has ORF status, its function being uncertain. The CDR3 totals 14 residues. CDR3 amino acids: CASSPDRGRYEQYF. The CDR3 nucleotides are TGCGCCAGCAGTCCGGACAGGGGGCGGTACGAGCAGTACTTC.

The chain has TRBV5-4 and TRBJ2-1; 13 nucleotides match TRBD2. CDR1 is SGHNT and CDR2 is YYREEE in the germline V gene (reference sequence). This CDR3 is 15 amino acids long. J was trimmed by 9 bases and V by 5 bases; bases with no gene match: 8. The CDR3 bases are TGTGCCAGCAGACTAGCGGGAGGGCCGGTTATTGAGCAGTTCTTC. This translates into CASRLAGGPVIEQFF.

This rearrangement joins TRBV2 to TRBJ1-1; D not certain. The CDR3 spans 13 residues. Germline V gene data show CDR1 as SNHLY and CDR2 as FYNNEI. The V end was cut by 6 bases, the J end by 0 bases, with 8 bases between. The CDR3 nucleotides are TGTGCCAGCAGAGACACCATGAACACTGAAGCTTTCTTT. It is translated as CASRDTMNTEAFF.

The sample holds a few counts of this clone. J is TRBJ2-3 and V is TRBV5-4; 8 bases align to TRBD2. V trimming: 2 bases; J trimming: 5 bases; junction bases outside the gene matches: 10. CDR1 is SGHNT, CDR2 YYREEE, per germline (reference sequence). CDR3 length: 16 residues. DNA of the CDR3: TGTGCCAGCAGCTTACGGTCAATAGCGGGACAAGATACGCAGTATTTT. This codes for CASSLRSIAGQDTQYF.

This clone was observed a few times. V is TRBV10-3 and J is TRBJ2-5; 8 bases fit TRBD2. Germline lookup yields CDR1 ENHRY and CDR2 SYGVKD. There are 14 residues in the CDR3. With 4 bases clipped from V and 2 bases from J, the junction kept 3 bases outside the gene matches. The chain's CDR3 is CAISAGGAQETQYF. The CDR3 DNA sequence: TGTGCCATCAGTGCCGGGGGGGCGCAAGAGACCCAGTACTTC.

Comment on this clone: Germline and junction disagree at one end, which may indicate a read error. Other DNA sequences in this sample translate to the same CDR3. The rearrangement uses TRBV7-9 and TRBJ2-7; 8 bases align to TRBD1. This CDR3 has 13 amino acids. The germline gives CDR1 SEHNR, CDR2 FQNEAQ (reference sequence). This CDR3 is CASSSDRVYEQYF. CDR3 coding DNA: TGTGCCAGCAGCTCGGACAGGGTTTACGAGCAGTATTTC.

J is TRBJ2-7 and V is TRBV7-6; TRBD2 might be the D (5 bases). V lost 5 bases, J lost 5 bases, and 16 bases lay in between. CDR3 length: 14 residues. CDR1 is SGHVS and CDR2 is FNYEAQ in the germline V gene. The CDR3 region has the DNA TGTGCCAGCAGCACGAGAAATCTAGCCCACGAGCAGTACTTC. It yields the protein CASSTRNLAHEQYF.

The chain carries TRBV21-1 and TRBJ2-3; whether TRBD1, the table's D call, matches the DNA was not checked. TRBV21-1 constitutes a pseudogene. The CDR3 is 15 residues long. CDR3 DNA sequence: TGTGCCAGCAGGGGAACAGGGGGCGGCACAGATACGCAGTATTTT. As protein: CASRGTGGGTDTQYF.

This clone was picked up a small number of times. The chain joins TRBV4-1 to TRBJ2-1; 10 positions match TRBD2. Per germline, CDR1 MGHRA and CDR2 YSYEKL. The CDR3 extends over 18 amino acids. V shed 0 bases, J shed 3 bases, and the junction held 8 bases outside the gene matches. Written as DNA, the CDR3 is TGCGCCAGCAGCCAAGATTTTAGCGGGAGGCAACTCTACAATGAGCAGTTCTTC. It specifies CASSQDFSGRQLYNEQFF.

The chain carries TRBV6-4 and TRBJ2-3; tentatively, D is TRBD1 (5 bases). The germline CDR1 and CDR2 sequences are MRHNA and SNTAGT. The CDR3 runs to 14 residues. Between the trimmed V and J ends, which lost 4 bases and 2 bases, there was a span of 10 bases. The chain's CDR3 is CASSAEGATDTQYF. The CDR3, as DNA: TGTGCCAGCAGTGCGGAAGGGGCCACAGATACGCAGTATTTT.

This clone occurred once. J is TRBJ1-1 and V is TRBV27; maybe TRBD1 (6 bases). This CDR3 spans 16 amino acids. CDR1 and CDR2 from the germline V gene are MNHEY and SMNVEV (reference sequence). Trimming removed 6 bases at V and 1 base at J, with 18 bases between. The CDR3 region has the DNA TGTGCCAGCAGCTCGTTTAGGGGGAAGGCGAACACTGAAGCTTTCTTT. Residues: CASSSFRGKANTEAFF.

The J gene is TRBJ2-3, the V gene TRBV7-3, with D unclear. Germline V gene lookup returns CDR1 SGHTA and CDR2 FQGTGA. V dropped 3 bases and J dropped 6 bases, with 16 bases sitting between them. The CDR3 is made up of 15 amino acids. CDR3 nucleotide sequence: TGTGCCAGCAGCTTGCCCGGGTCGAGCGTCGATACGCAGTATTTT. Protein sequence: CASSLPGSSVDTQYF.

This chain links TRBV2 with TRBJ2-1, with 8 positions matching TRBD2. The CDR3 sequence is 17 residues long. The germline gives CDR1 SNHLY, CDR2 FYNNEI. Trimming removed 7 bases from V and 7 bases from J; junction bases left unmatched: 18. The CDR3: CASIQTGGSASGNEQFF. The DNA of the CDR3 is TGTGCCAGCATTCAGACGGGGGGCTCCGCTAGCGGGAATGAGCAGTTCTTC.

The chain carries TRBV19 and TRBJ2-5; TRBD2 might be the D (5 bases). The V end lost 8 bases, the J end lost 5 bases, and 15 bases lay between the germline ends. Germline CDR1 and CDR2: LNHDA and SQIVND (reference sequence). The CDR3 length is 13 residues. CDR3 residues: CASSGVNEETQYF. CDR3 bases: TGTGCCAGTTCCGGGGTGAATGAGGAGACCCAGTACTTC.

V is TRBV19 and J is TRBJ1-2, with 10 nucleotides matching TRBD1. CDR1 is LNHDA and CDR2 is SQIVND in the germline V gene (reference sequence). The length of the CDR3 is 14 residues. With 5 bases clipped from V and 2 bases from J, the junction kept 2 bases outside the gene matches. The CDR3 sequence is CASSPGQGNYGYTF. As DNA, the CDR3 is TGTGCCAGTAGTCCGGGACAGGGGAACTATGGCTACACCTTC.

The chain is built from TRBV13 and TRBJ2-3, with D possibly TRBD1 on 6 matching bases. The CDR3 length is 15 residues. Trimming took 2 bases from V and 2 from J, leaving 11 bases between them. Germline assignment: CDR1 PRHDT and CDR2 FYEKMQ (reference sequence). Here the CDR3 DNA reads TGTGCCAGCAGCTTATCCAGGGGATTCACAGATACGCAGTATTTT. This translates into CASSLSRGFTDTQYF.

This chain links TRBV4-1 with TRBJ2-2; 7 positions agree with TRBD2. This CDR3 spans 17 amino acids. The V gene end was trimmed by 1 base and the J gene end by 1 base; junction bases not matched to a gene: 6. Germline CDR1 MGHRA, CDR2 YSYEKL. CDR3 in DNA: TGCGCCAGCAGCCAAGTCAGGGCGGGAGTGAACACCGGGGAGCTGTTTTTT. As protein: CASSQVRAGVNTGELFF.

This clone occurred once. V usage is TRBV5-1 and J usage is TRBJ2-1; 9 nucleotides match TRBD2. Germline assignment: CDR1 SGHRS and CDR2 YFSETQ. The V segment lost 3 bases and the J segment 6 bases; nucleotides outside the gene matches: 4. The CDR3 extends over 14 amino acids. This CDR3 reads CASSSTSGGNEQFF. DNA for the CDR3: TGCGCCAGCAGCTCGACTAGCGGTGGCAATGAGCAGTTCTTC.

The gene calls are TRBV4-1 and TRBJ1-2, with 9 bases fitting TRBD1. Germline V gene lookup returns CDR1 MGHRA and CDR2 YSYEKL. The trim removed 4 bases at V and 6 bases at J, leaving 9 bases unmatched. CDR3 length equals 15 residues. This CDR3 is CASSPYQQGANGYTF. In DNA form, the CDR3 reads TGCGCCAGCAGCCCATACCAACAGGGGGCGAATGGCTACACCTTC.

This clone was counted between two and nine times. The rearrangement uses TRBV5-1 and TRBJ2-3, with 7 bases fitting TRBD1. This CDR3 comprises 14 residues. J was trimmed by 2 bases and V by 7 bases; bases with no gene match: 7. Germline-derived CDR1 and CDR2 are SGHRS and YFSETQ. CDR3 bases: TGCGCCAGCTCGCCGGGACAGTTCACAGATACGCAGTATTTT. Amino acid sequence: CASSPGQFTDTQYF.

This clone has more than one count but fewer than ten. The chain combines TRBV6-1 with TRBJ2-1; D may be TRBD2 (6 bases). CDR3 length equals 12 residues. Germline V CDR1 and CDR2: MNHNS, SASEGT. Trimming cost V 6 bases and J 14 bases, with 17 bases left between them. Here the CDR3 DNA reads TGTGCCAGCAGAGAAACCGGAGGGATGGAGTTCTTC. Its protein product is CASRETGGMEFF.

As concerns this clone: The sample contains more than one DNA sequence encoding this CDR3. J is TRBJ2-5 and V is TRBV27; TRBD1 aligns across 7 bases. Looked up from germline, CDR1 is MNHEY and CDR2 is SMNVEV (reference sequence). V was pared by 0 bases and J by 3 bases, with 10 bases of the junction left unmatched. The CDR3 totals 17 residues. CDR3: CASSLSGIGTDEETQYF. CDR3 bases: TGTGCCAGCAGTTTATCGGGGATCGGGACAGACGAAGAGACCCAGTACTTC.

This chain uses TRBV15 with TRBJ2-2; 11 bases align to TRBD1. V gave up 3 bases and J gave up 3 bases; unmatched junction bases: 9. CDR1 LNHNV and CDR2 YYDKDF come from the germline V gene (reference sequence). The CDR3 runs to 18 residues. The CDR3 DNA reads TGTGCCACCAGCAGCCCCAGGACAGGGGGCGTGTACACCGGGGAGCTGTTTTTT. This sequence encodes CATSSPRTGGVYTGELFF.

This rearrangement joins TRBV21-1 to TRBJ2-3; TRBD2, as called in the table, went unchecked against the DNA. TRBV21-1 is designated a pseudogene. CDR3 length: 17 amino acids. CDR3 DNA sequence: TGTGCCAGCAGCAAAGGTTTCTCGGGAGGAAGCACAGATACGCAGTATTTT. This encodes CASSKGFSGGSTDTQYF.

Here the CDR3 DNA reads TGTGCCAGCAGCGAAAGCTCCTACGAGCAGTACTTC. Its protein product is CASSESSYEQYF. This chain connects TRBV5-6 to TRBJ2-5, with D hard to call. The assigned J gene may be wrong: the sequence end matches TRBJ2-7 better. The CDR3 extends over 12 amino acids. Germline V gene data show CDR1 as SGHDT and CDR2 as YYEEEE.

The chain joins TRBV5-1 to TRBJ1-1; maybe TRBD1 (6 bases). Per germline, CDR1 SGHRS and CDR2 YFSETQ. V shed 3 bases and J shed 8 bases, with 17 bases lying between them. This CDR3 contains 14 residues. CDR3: CASSSYGLGGEAFF. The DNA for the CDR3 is TGCGCCAGCAGCTCGTACGGCCTTGGGGGCGAAGCTTTCTTT.

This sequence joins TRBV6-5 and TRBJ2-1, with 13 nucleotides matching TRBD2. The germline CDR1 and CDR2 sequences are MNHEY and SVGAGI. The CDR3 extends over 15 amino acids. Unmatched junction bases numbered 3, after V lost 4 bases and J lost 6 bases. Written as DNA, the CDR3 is TGTGCCAGCAGTTCCCGACTAGCGGGAGGCAATGAGCAGTTCTTC. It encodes CASSSRLAGGNEQFF.

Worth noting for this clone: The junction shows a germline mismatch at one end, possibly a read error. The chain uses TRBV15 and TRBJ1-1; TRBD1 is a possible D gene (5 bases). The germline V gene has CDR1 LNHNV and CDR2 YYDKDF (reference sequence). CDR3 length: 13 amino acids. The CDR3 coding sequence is TGTGCCGCCAGCAGAGATAGGGGAACTGAAGCTTTCTTT. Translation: CAASRDRGTEAFF.

The CDR3 DNA follows: TGTGCCAGCAGCTTCCTAGCGGACCTCTCCTACGAGCAGTACTTC. Protein product: CASSFLADLSYEQYF. The chain is built from TRBV11-3 and TRBJ2-7, with 7 bases that match TRBD2. Unmatched junction bases numbered 5, after V lost 3 bases and J lost 0 bases. The CDR3 sequence is 15 residues long. Germline V CDR1 and CDR2: SGHNT, YENEEA.